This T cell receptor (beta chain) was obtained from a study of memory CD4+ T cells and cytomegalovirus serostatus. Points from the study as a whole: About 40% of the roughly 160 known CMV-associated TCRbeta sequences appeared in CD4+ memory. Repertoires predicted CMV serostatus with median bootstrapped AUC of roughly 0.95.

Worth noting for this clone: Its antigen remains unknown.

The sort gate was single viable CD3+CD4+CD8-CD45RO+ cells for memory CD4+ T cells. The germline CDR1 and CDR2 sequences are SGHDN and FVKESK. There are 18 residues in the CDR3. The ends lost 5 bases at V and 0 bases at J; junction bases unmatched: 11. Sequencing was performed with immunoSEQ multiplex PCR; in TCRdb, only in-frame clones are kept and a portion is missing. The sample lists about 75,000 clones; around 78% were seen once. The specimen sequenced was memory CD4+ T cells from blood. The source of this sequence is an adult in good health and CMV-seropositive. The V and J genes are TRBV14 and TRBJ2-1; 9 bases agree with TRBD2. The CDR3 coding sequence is TGTGCCAGCAGCGATCTACTGGGCGGGAGGGGCTCCTACAATGAGCAGTTCTTC. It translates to CASSDLLGGRGSYNEQFF.